The rows below give T cell receptor beta chains drawn from one sample of a study of T cell responses to AZD1222 COVID-19 vaccine. The data were produced by immunoSEQ multiplex PCR, yet TCRdb's version contains in-frame clones alone and is incomplete. Of approximately 150,000 clones in the sample, around 90% were seen once. Sequenced material: peripheral blood, taken 28 days after the second AZD1222 dose. The receptor set was obtained from an adult who received the AZD1222 COVID-19 vaccine. CDR3s include the opening cysteine and the closing phenylalanine or tryptophan. D genes are given only for firm matches.

TRBJ1-1 TRBD1 TRBV19 CASSGTGPIEAFF
TRBJ1-3 - TRBV19 CASSIWQQHTIYF
TRBJ2-1 - TRBV12-5 CASGLGRGTEQFF
TRBJ1-1 TRBD1 TRBV6-6 CASTLQGTTEAFF
TRBJ1-2 - TRBV24-1 CATSGAGGGGYTF
TRBJ2-1 - TRBV9 CASSIGTFYNEQFF
TRBJ2-3 - TRBV2 CAGQGSGSTDTQYF
TRBJ2-5 TRBD2 TRBV5-8 CASSLAGGGRETQYF
TRBJ1-6 - TRBV2 CASSGGSYNSPLHF
TRBJ1-4 - TRBV6-5 CASSTRDNNEKLFF